This record covers a single TCR beta chain. The ends were cut back, 5 bases at V and 14 bases at J, with 19 bases in the middle. Germline V gene data show CDR1 as MDHEN and CDR2 as SYDVKM. CDR3 length: 13 amino acids. Naive, central memory, regulatory and stem cell-like memory cells within the CD4+ compartment were sorted using CD45RO/CCR7/CD25/CD127/CD95/CD27. Isolated RNA was reverse transcribed in full, so expressed TCRB transcripts were sequenced. Measured with immunoSEQ multiplex PCR; TCRdb has only the in-frame clones, and not every one. Among 250,000 to 350,000 clones listed, 11% were seen once. These data come from a study of beta chain features in type 1 diabetes. About the research overall: Age, gender and cell yields were alike across patients and healthy donors.

The V gene is TRBV28, the J gene TRBJ1-5; possibly TRBD1 for D (5 bases). The source of this sequence is a woman in her 30s in good health. Sequenced material: naive CD4+ T cells from blood. CDR3 region: CASSLSGTALEHF. CDR3 nucleotides: TGTGCCAGCAGTCTAAGCGGGACGGCCCTTGAGCATTTT.